The subject of this entry is one T cell receptor (beta chain). The repertoire was sequenced with immunoSEQ multiplex PCR; TCRdb's copy has only in-frame clones and lacks some. The repertoire holds about 80,000 clones, roughly 79% seen once, with approximately 16% in the top ten. This entry belongs to a study of blood T cell repertoires in COVID-19. The receptor was derived from a human donor in a cohort sampled during active COVID-19. Sequenced sample: peripheral blood.

The CDR3 DNA reads TGCGCCAGCAGCCTTCCGGGAGGTTTCACTGAAGCTTTCTTT. This translates into CASSLPGGFTEAFF. The chain has TRBV4-1 and TRBJ1-1; no clear D. The V gene lost 4 bases and the J gene lost 4 bases, with 13 bases spanning the gap. CDR1 is MGHRA and CDR2 is YSYEKL in the germline V gene. The CDR3 loop spans 14 amino acids.